Following are 14 T cell receptor beta chains from one sample sequenced in a study of radiation and T cells in renal cell carcinoma. Documented time point: blood 4 weeks post-SBRT, at nephrectomy. Documented treatment: 15 Gy SBRT to primary tumor, nephrectomy 4 weeks later. The table came from immunoSEQ multiplex PCR; TCRdb's copy has only in-frame clones and leaves some out. The table lists roughly 64,000 clones, about 74% of them singletons. The sequencing here drew on blood, taken from a patient whose treatment included radiotherapy and nephrectomy. The receptors were sampled from a man aged 55-75 years with renal cell carcinoma.

The chain is built from TRBV19 and TRBJ1-5; D unresolved. Trimming removed 1 base at V and 7 bases at J, with 8 bases between. Germline-derived CDR1 and CDR2 are LNHDA and SQIVND (reference sequence). This CDR3 comprises 13 residues. For the CDR3, the DNA is TGTGCCAGTAGTATAGCGCGGCCACAGCCCCAGCATTTT. Amino acid sequence: CASSIARPQPQHF.

The rearrangement uses TRBV30 and TRBJ1-3; no clear D gene. Deletions cut 7 bases from V and 0 bases from J, with 16 bases between. The CDR3 length is 15 residues. CDR1 is GTSNPN and CDR2 is SVGIG in the germline V gene (reference sequence). The CDR3 sequence is CAYSTVTFSGNTIYF. DNA for the CDR3: TGTGCCTATAGTACAGTCACTTTCTCTGGAAACACCATATATTTT.

This clone was picked up a small number of times. The V call is TRBV7-3, the J call TRBJ1-2; 9 bases match TRBD1. V lost 3 bases to trimming and J lost 2 bases; unmatched junction nucleotides: 1. The CDR3 covers 14 residues. The germline V gene encodes CDR1 SGHTA and CDR2 FQGTGA. The CDR3, as DNA: TGTGCCAGCAGCTTCGGGACAGGGAACTATGGCTACACCTTC. Translating it yields CASSFGTGNYGYTF.

This clone has a single count. The genes are TRBV6-5 and TRBJ2-7, with D uncertain. The CDR3 has 15 amino acids. Trimming pared 0 bases from V and 2 bases from J, leaving 11 bases between. CDR1 and CDR2 from the germline V gene are MNHEY and SVGAGI. The CDR3: CASSYSNAVTYEQYF. As DNA, the CDR3 is TGTGCCAGCAGTTACTCGAACGCTGTGACCTACGAGCAGTACTTC.

The chain carries TRBV2 and TRBJ2-3; 7 nucleotides match TRBD2. The CDR3 is made up of 17 amino acids. The J segment lost 1 base and the V segment lost 7 bases, leaving 14 bases of the junction unmatched. The V gene's germline CDR1 is SNHLY and CDR2 FYNNEI. CDR3 in amino acids: CASIRSGTVLRTDTQYF. In nucleotides, the CDR3 is TGTGCCAGCATCAGAAGCGGGACGGTTCTCCGCACAGATACGCAGTATTTT.

The chain has TRBV15 and TRBJ1-1, with 9 bases aligning to TRBD1. The CDR3 sequence is 15 residues long. CDR1 LNHNV and CDR2 YYDKDF come from the germline V gene (reference sequence). The V gene end was trimmed by 3 bases and the J gene end by 0 bases; junction bases not matched to a gene: 2. CDR3: CATSRGQGMNTEAFF. As DNA, the CDR3 is TGTGCCACCAGCAGGGGACAGGGCATGAACACTGAAGCTTTCTTT.

The CDR3 DNA reads as TGTGCCAGCAGCTTTGAAGGGGCAGCTAACTATGGCTACACCTTC. It codes for CASSFEGAANYGYTF. The rearrangement links TRBV5-5 to TRBJ1-2, with a possible D match to TRBD1 (5 bases). CDR1 is SGHKS, CDR2 YYEKEE, per germline (reference sequence). V shed 2 bases and J shed 0 bases, with 11 bases lying between them. The CDR3 loop spans 15 amino acids.

The chain has TRBV5-5 and TRBJ1-2; weak D call: TRBD1 (6 bases). V was clipped by 4 bases and J by 4 bases, with 11 bases between them. The V gene's germline CDR1 is SGHKS and CDR2 YYEKEE (reference sequence). The CDR3 is made up of 13 amino acids. The CDR3 reads CASSPGTSYGYTF. The CDR3 coding sequence is TGTGCCAGCAGCCCGGGGACAAGCTATGGCTACACCTTC. Complete variable domain (other parts from reference TRBV5-5 and TRBJ1-2): DAGVTQSPTHLIKTRGQQVTLRCSPISGHKSVSWYQQVLGQGPQFIFQYYEKEERGRGNFPDRFSARQFPNYSSELNVNALLLGDSALYLCASSPGTSYGYTFGSGTRLTVV.

This clone was detected only once. The chain couples TRBV29-1 to TRBJ2-1; D is tentatively TRBD1 or TRBD2 (5 bases each). This CDR3 contains 16 residues. CDR1 SQVTM and CDR2 ANQGSEA come from the germline V gene. The V end lost 7 bases, the J end lost 2 bases, and 21 bases lay between the germline ends. The CDR3 sequence is CSAQGARDPPYNEQFF. The CDR3 DNA follows: TGCAGCGCCCAAGGGGCCCGGGACCCCCCCTACAATGAGCAGTTCTTC.

In DNA form, the CDR3 reads TGTGCCAGCAGCTTAGGGACAGGCACAGGCAATCAGCCCCAGCATTTT. It specifies CASSLGTGTGNQPQHF. The chain carries TRBV7-9 and TRBJ1-5, with 7 bases that match TRBD1. CDR3 length: 16 residues. Germline loops: CDR1 SEHNR, CDR2 FQNEAQ (reference sequence). Unmatched junction bases numbered 5, after V lost 1 base and J lost 2 bases.

Here the CDR3 DNA reads TGTGCCAGCAGCACCCAGGGCCTTCAGCCCCAGCATTTT. Translating it yields CASSTQGLQPQHF. This chain joins TRBV2 and TRBJ1-5, with D possibly matching TRBD1 (5 bases). V gave up 6 bases and J gave up 6 bases, with 12 bases separating them. Germline-derived CDR1 and CDR2 are SNHLY and FYNNEI. The CDR3 length is 13 residues.

This clone was counted a single time. The genes are TRBV10-3 and TRBJ2-7; the match to TRBD1 covers 12 bases. Germline loops: CDR1 ENHRY, CDR2 SYGVKD. This CDR3 has 16 amino acids. The J segment lost 5 bases and the V segment lost 6 bases, leaving 11 bases of the junction unmatched. The CDR3 protein is CAIRDLSGTGGDEQYF. DNA for the CDR3: TGTGCCATCAGAGACCTGAGCGGGACAGGGGGCGACGAGCAGTACTTC.

This clone showed up just once. The J gene is TRBJ1-1, the V gene TRBV9; D remains ambiguous. The CDR3 has 14 residues. V lost 4 bases and J lost 1, with 11 bases in between. Germline CDR1 is SGDLS and CDR2 is YYNGEE. The CDR3 reads CASSFRRENTEAFF. The CDR3 nucleotides are TGTGCCAGCAGCTTCAGACGGGAGAACACTGAAGCTTTCTTT.

The rearrangement joins TRBV6-5 to TRBJ2-2; D is ambiguous. Looked up from germline, CDR1 is MNHEY and CDR2 is SVGAGI. This CDR3 comprises 14 residues. V was clipped by 5 bases and J by 0 bases, with 7 bases between them. Here the CDR3 reads CASSQTPNTGELFF. CDR3 DNA: TGTGCCAGCAGTCAAACACCGAACACCGGGGAGCTGTTTTTT.